The rows below give T cell receptor beta chains drawn from one sample of a study of Graves' ophthalmopathy and Graves' hyperthyroidism. Each CDR3 protein gets one entry after TCRdb re-called the multiplex PCR reads with MiXCR. Altogether about 220,000 distinct CDR3 sequences are present, roughly 21% being singletons, with the ten largest covering 35% to 55%. Material: peripheral blood. The receptors stem from a woman in her fifties or sixties with Graves' ophthalmopathy. CDR3s include the opening cysteine and the closing phenylalanine or tryptophan. The order of the fields is J gene, D gene, V gene, CDR3 length, clone size, CDR3 DNA, CDR3 protein. The D gene is left open where the match is weak. Only some rows state a clone size, as once, few, many or a class for expanded clones.

J gene: TRBJ2-1
D gene: -
V gene: TRBV30
CDR3 length: 11
clone size: once
CDR3 DNA: TGTGCCTGGAGTGTGAGGAATGAGCAGTTCTTC
CDR3 protein: CAWSVRNEQFF

J gene: TRBJ1-5
D gene: -
V gene: TRBV6-2/TRBV6-3
CDR3 length: 15
clone size: -
CDR3 DNA: TGTGCCAGCAGTTACTCGGGGGTTATCAATCAGCCCCAGCATTTT
CDR3 protein: CASSYSGVINQPQHF

J gene: TRBJ1-6
D gene: TRBD1
V gene: TRBV12-3/TRBV12-4
CDR3 length: 15
clone size: many
CDR3 DNA: TGTGCCAGCAGTTTTTCGGACAGGGTCGGTTCACCCCTCCACTTT
CDR3 protein: CASSFSDRVGSPLHF

J gene: TRBJ2-2
D gene: TRBD2
V gene: TRBV24-1
CDR3 length: 17
clone size: many
CDR3 DNA: TGTGCCACCAGTGACTCCGGACTAGCGGTGGTGAGCGGGGAGCTGTTTTTT
CDR3 protein: CATSDSGLAVVSGELFF

J gene: TRBJ2-2
D gene: TRBD2
V gene: TRBV3-1
CDR3 length: 17
clone size: few
CDR3 DNA: TGTGCCAGCAGCCACGAAGCGGGAGGACGTATGAACGGGGAGCTGTTTTTT
CDR3 protein: CASSHEAGGRMNGELFF

J gene: TRBJ1-6
D gene: -
V gene: TRBV3-1
CDR3 length: 12
clone size: many
CDR3 DNA: TGTGCCAGCTCGCGGAGCAATTCACCCCTCCACTTT
CDR3 protein: CASSRSNSPLHF

J gene: TRBJ1-1
D gene: TRBD1
V gene: TRBV4-1
CDR3 length: 11
clone size: -
CDR3 DNA: TGCGCCAGCAGCCACGACAGGGGGCCTTTCTTT
CDR3 protein: CASSHDRGPFF

J gene: TRBJ1-2
D gene: TRBD1
V gene: TRBV12-3/TRBV12-4
CDR3 length: 16
clone size: many
CDR3 DNA: TGTGCCAGCGATCAGGGTGACAGGGGACTTTTCTATGGCTACACCTTC
CDR3 protein: CASDQGDRGLFYGYTF

J gene: TRBJ2-5
D gene: TRBD1
V gene: TRBV24-1
CDR3 length: 16
clone size: -
CDR3 DNA: TGTGCCACCAGTGAGAAGGGACAGGGATTACAAGAGACCCAGTACTTC
CDR3 protein: CATSEKGQGLQETQYF

J gene: TRBJ1-2
D gene: TRBD1
V gene: TRBV18
CDR3 length: 15
clone size: -
CDR3 DNA: TGTGCCAGCTCACCGATGGACAGGGGTGCCTATGGCTACACCTTC
CDR3 protein: CASSPMDRGAYGYTF

J gene: TRBJ2-6
D gene: -
V gene: TRBV6-5
CDR3 length: 16
clone size: many
CDR3 DNA: TGTGCCAGCAGTACGACGGAGGCGGGGCGGGCCAACGTCCTGACTTTC
CDR3 protein: CASSTTEAGRANVLTF

J gene: TRBJ2-7
D gene: TRBD2
V gene: TRBV12-3/TRBV12-4
CDR3 length: 14
clone size: many
CDR3 DNA: TGTGCCAGCAGTTTTCGGGGGGGAATCTCCGAGCAGTACTTC
CDR3 protein: CASSFRGGISEQYF

J gene: TRBJ2-7
D gene: TRBD1
V gene: TRBV27
CDR3 length: 14
clone size: many
CDR3 DNA: TGTGCCAGCAGTGGACAGGTCGCGGCCTACGAGCAGTACTTC
CDR3 protein: CASSGQVAAYEQYF

J gene: TRBJ1-5
D gene: -
V gene: TRBV20-1
CDR3 length: 13
clone size: many
CDR3 DNA: TGCAGTGTTGAGGGAGACGGCAATCAGCCCCAGCATTTT
CDR3 protein: CSVEGDGNQPQHF

J gene: TRBJ1-2
D gene: -
V gene: TRBV18
CDR3 length: 13
clone size: many
CDR3 DNA: TGTGCCAGCAGTCTGGACAGTAACTATGGCTACACCTTC
CDR3 protein: CASSLDSNYGYTF

J gene: TRBJ2-7
D gene: TRBD1
V gene: TRBV6-5
CDR3 length: 12
clone size: many
CDR3 DNA: TGTGCCAGCGGCAGGACAGGGTACGAGCAGTACTTC
CDR3 protein: CASGRTGYEQYF